This TCR beta chain is drawn from a study of Ad26.COV2.S vaccination and SARS-CoV-2 variants. Whole-study context: Donor participated within the Ad26.COV2.S arm of the COV1001 trial. Whole-study results and caveats: Breadth of non-spike TCRs did not differ between vaccinees and placebo recipients.

Using immunoSEQ multiplex PCR, the repertoire was profiled, and TCRdb retains in-frame clones only, with some absent. The table shows 300,000 to 400,000 clones, with 87% occurring only once. On this clone: Its antigen is unknown.

The sample's treatment: around 19 received Ad26.COV2.S at low or high dose, single or two shots; about 5 received placebo; per-sample allocation not given. Day 63 after the first vaccine or placebo injection was the time point for sampling. The sequence came from a person aged 18-60 years who received the Ad26.COV2.S COVID-19 vaccine or a placebo. The sequencing used peripheral blood, collected in a trial of Ad26.COV2.S vaccine versus placebo.

CDR3 residues: CASSIGQSAGETQYF. The CDR3 DNA reads as TGTGCCAGTAGTATCGGGCAGTCAGCGGGGGAGACCCAGTACTTC. The gene calls are TRBV19 and TRBJ2-5, with 7 positions matching TRBD2. Germline-derived CDR1 and CDR2 are LNHDA and SQIVND (reference sequence). The junction had 9 bases not matched to a gene; V was cut back by 3 bases and J by 5 bases. There are 15 residues in the CDR3.